The next 20 T cell receptor beta chains were all read from a single sample in a study of T cell responses to AZD1222 COVID-19 vaccine. Generated by immunoSEQ multiplex PCR, the TCRdb table keeps only in-frame clones and is missing some. The table records about 92,000 clones, almost 90% of them present only once. The source was peripheral blood, collected on day 0 of MenACWY control vaccination. The receptor source for this set is an adult in good health.

V usage is TRBV6-5 and J usage is TRBJ2-3; 8 bases match TRBD2. This CDR3 region has 14 residues. The V and J ends lost 6 bases and 7 bases, in that order; junction bases with no gene match: 9. CDR1 MNHEY and CDR2 SVGAGI come from the germline V gene. CDR3 coding DNA: TGTGCCAGCAGGACTAGCGTGGCAGAGAATACGCAGTATTTT. Its translation: CASRTSVAENTQYF.

The rearrangement uses TRBV5-1 and TRBJ1-4; 7 positions agree with TRBD1. The CDR3 totals 15 residues. Germline values: CDR1 SGHRS, CDR2 YFSETQ. V was clipped by 4 bases and J by 6 bases; unmatched bases: 9. For the CDR3, the DNA is TGCGCCAGCAGCCCCACAGGACAGGTAGATGAAAAACTGTTTTTT. This gives the protein CASSPTGQVDEKLFF.

CDR3: CAISGFSGASNTGELFF. CDR3 nucleotides: TGTGCCATCAGTGGCTTTAGCGGGGCCTCGAACACCGGGGAGCTGTTTTTT. The chain employs TRBV10-3 and TRBJ2-2; TRBD2 agrees at 8 bases. The CDR3 has 17 residues. The V segment lost 4 bases and the J segment 0 bases; nucleotides outside the gene matches: 7. The germline gives CDR1 ENHRY, CDR2 SYGVKD.

This clone was seen a single time. The rearrangement uses TRBV5-6 and TRBJ2-5; perhaps TRBD2 as D (5 bases). The CDR3 is 16 amino acids. The germline V and J ends were trimmed by 2 bases and 1 base, with 15 bases remaining between them. Per the germline V gene, CDR1 is SGHDT and CDR2 is YYEEEE. CDR3 amino acids: CASSLLSRGSQETQYF. For the CDR3, the DNA is TGTGCCAGCAGCTTACTATCACGGGGATCCCAAGAGACCCAGTACTTC.

This sequence joins TRBV5-5 and TRBJ1-2; 7 bases align to TRBD1. The V gene end was trimmed by 3 bases and the J gene end by 3 bases; junction bases not matched to a gene: 5. The CDR3 runs 14 residues. The germline V gene encodes CDR1 SGHKS and CDR2 YYEKEE (reference sequence). The CDR3 DNA follows: TGTGCCAGCAGCTCCTTCGGACAGGACTATGGCTACACCTTC. Translating gives CASSSFGQDYGYTF.

This clone occurred once. This chain connects TRBV7-9 to TRBJ2-2, with D unresolved. This CDR3 region has 13 residues. V lost 2 bases, J lost 5 bases, and 6 bases lay in between. From germline, CDR1 is SEHNR and CDR2 FQNEAQ (reference sequence). For the CDR3, the DNA is TGTGCCAGCAGCTTATCTGCTACCGGGGAGCTGTTTTTT. Protein: CASSLSATGELFF.

This chain connects TRBV25-1 to TRBJ1-2; tentatively, D is TRBD1 (6 bases). V lost 1 base to trimming and J lost 3 bases, with 9 bases between them. The germline V gene has CDR1 MGHDK and CDR2 SYGVNS. The CDR3 consists of 14 residues. As DNA, the CDR3 is TGTGCCAGCAGTGAATCAGGGGCCCACTATGGCTACACCTTC. Translating it yields CASSESGAHYGYTF.

The chain couples TRBV5-1 to TRBJ1-1; D perhaps matches TRBD1 (6 bases). Germline assignment: CDR1 SGHRS and CDR2 YFSETQ. The germline V and J ends were trimmed by 0 bases and 3 bases, with 9 bases remaining between them. The CDR3 has 14 amino acids. The CDR3 DNA sequence: TGCGCCAGCAGCTTGGCCAAGGGGGACACTGAAGCTTTCTTT. Protein product: CASSLAKGDTEAFF.

The chain combines TRBV2 with TRBJ1-3; D may be TRBD1 (5 bases). Germline lookup yields CDR1 SNHLY and CDR2 FYNNEI. The CDR3 covers 15 residues. Trimming stripped 4 bases from V and 0 bases from J, with 10 bases between. The CDR3 is CASSVDRSSGNTIYF. The CDR3 DNA is TGTGCCAGCAGTGTCGACAGAAGCTCTGGAAACACCATATATTTT. The variable domain in full, completed from reference TRBV2 and TRBJ1-3, reads EPEVTQTPSHQVTQMGQEVILRCVPISNHLYFYWYRQILGQKVEFLVSFYNNEISEKSEIFDDQFSVERPDGSNFTLKIRSTKLEDSAMYFCASSVDRSSGNTIYFGEGSWLTVV.

V is TRBV19 and J is TRBJ1-2; 7 bases are a match to TRBD1. CDR1 and CDR2 from the germline V gene are LNHDA and SQIVND (reference sequence). After removal of 0 bases from V and 2 bases from J, the junction contained 9 bases not matched to a gene. This CDR3 comprises 17 residues. The CDR3 protein is CASSIEPRTGPNYGYTF. CDR3 bases: TGTGCCAGTAGTATAGAACCGAGGACAGGACCCAACTATGGCTACACCTTC.

This clone was found once. The chain has TRBV4-1 and TRBJ2-7, with 8 positions matching TRBD1. Germline-derived CDR1 and CDR2 are MGHRA and YSYEKL. V dropped 4 bases and J dropped 0; count of bases not matched to a gene: 5. This CDR3 has 15 residues. DNA of the CDR3: TGCGCCAGCAGCCTCGGACAGGGCAGCTCCTACGAGCAGTACTTC. The encoded protein is CASSLGQGSSYEQYF.

The genes are TRBV5-1 and TRBJ2-5; 9 bases are a match to TRBD1. Germline V gives CDR1 SGHRS, CDR2 YFSETQ. This CDR3 spans 15 amino acids. Trimming took 4 bases from V and 3 from J; bases not matched to a gene: 7. The CDR3 bases are TGCGCCAGCAGCCCAGGGGACAGGGAAAAAGAGACCCAGTACTTC. Translating gives CASSPGDREKETQYF.

CDR3 in DNA: TGTGCCAGCAGCCTTGGGGACAGGGGAGTCAAGAACACTGAAGCTTTCTTT. Its protein product is CASSLGDRGVKNTEAFF. The chain links TRBV3-1 (or the pseudogene TRBV3-2) to TRBJ1-1; 10 bases are shared with TRBD1. The CDR3 covers 17 residues. Per the germline V gene, CDR1 is LGHDT and CDR2 is YNNKEL (reference sequence). With 4 bases clipped from V and 1 base from J, the junction kept 9 bases outside the gene matches.

The chain couples TRBV28 to TRBJ1-2; unclear D gene. Trimming removed 2 bases from V and 0 bases from J, with 10 bases in between. The CDR3 is made up of 15 amino acids. Germline V gene lookup returns CDR1 MDHEN and CDR2 SYDVKM. The chain's CDR3 is CASSLISAANYGYTF. The CDR3 DNA is TGTGCCAGCAGTTTAATCTCGGCAGCTAACTATGGCTACACCTTC.

The genes are TRBV6-2 or TRBV6-3 and TRBJ2-5; 10 nucleotides agree with TRBD2. Per the germline V gene, CDR1 is MNHEY and CDR2 is SVGEGT. The CDR3 runs to 11 residues. V dropped 5 bases and J dropped 13; count of bases not matched to a gene: 4. The CDR3 bases are TGTGCCAGCAGTGAGAGCGGGGGGGCGTACTTC. Protein product: CASSESGGAYF.

The V gene is TRBV19, the J gene TRBJ1-3; tentatively, D is TRBD1 (6 bases). The CDR3 extends over 14 amino acids. The germline V and J ends were trimmed by 3 bases and 2 bases, with 8 bases remaining between them. Germline CDR1 reads LNHDA; CDR2 reads SQIVND (reference sequence). The CDR3 region has the DNA TGTGCCAGTAGTATCAAGGGGGCTGGAAACACCATATATTTT. This encodes CASSIKGAGNTIYF.

The CDR3 DNA is TGCAGCGTGACCGGGACAGGGGCTGAAGCTTTCTTT. It translates to CSVTGTGAEAFF. The chain joins TRBV29-1 to TRBJ1-1; 10 bases fit TRBD1. CDR3 length: 12 amino acids. Germline values: CDR1 SQVTM, CDR2 ANQGSEA. J lost 6 bases, V lost 6 bases, and 4 bases had no gene match.

V usage is TRBV11-3 and J usage is TRBJ1-5; D may be TRBD1 (6 bases). Germline loops: CDR1 SGHNT, CDR2 YENEEA. CDR3 length equals 17 residues. V lost 0 bases, J lost 5 bases, and 17 bases lay in between. CDR3 sequence: CASSLEFNREGDQPQHF. Here the CDR3 DNA reads TGTGCCAGCAGCTTAGAATTTAACAGGGAGGGTGATCAGCCCCAGCATTTT.

V is TRBV9 and J is TRBJ2-7; no definite D call. V was clipped by 0 bases and J by 3 bases, with 7 bases between them. The CDR3 loop spans 13 amino acids. Germline V gene sequence: CDR1 SGDLS, CDR2 YYNGEE. The CDR3 DNA is TGTGCCAGCAGCGTAGGACCGCTCTACGAGCAGTACTTC. The encoded protein is CASSVGPLYEQYF.

The rearrangement uses TRBV28 and TRBJ2-7, with D perhaps matching TRBD1 or TRBD2 (5 bases each). CDR3 length: 12 amino acids. The V end lost 8 bases, the J end lost 4 bases, and 12 bases lay between the germline ends. Germline CDR1 and CDR2: MDHEN and SYDVKM. CDR3 region: CASWDRLYEQYF. The DNA for the CDR3 is TGTGCCAGCTGGGACCGGTTGTACGAGCAGTACTTC.